This TCR beta chain was documented in a study of response to subunit inactivated influenza vaccine. Points from the study as a whole: The study's authors posited that every seasonal influenza vaccination enlists few new T cells.

This clonotype was detected many times. Its target is unknown. TCRdb re-called the RT-PCR reads with MiXCR, one entry per CDR3 protein. The repertoire holds 400,000 to 650,000 distinct CDR3 sequences, with approximately 7.2% as singletons. Trimming removed 4 bases from V and 4 bases from J; junction bases left unmatched: 8. The length of the CDR3 is 15 residues. Germline loops: CDR1 SGHVS, CDR2 FNYEAQ. The chain carries TRBV7-6 and TRBJ2-7; TRBD2 matches at 9 bases. The material was PBMCs from blood, obtained around 25 months after vaccination. The origin of this receptor is a man in his fifties or sixties who received an inactivated influenza vaccine. The CDR3: CASSYVAGEGYEQYF. As DNA, the CDR3 is TGTGCCAGCAGCTACGTAGCGGGAGAAGGGTACGAGCAGTACTTC.